These 3 T cell receptor beta chains came from one sample sequenced in a study of response to subunit inactivated influenza vaccine. MiXCR was run by TCRdb on the RT-PCR reads, yielding one entry per CDR3 protein. The repertoire has roughly 700,000 distinct CDR3 sequences, approximately 13% of them found once; the top ten carry around 6.5%. The specimen was PBMCs from blood, collected around two weeks before vaccination. The source of these receptors is a man aged 45 to 65 who received an inactivated influenza vaccine.

This clonotype was seen a few times. This chain uses TRBV27 with TRBJ1-6; 11 nucleotides align to TRBD1. This CDR3 has 15 amino acids. J gave up 9 bases and V 4 bases, and 5 bases lay outside the gene matches. The V gene's germline CDR1 is MNHEY and CDR2 SMNVEV (reference sequence). For the CDR3, the DNA is TGTGCCAGCAGTTCCCGGACAGGGGGCGGTTCACCCCTCCACTTT. This encodes CASSSRTGGGSPLHF.

This clonotype was observed a few times. The chain uses TRBV7-6 and TRBJ2-2; tentatively, D is TRBD2 (5 bases). V lost 1 base to trimming and J lost 6 bases, with 15 bases between them. The CDR3 is 16 residues long. Germline loops: CDR1 SGHVS, CDR2 FNYEAQ. CDR3 sequence reads: CASSLGLALGAGELFF. In DNA, the CDR3 is TGTGCCAGCAGCTTAGGGTTGGCTTTGGGAGCCGGGGAGCTGTTTTTT.

The rearrangement uses TRBV12-3 or TRBV12-4 and TRBJ2-7; 12 positions agree with TRBD1. This CDR3 has 16 residues. V dropped 3 bases and J dropped 6; count of bases not matched to a gene: 9. The CDR3 nucleotides read TGTGCCAGCAGTTTTGCGGCGGGACAGGGGGCCTCCGAGCAGTACTTC. This sequence encodes CASSFAAGQGASEQYF.